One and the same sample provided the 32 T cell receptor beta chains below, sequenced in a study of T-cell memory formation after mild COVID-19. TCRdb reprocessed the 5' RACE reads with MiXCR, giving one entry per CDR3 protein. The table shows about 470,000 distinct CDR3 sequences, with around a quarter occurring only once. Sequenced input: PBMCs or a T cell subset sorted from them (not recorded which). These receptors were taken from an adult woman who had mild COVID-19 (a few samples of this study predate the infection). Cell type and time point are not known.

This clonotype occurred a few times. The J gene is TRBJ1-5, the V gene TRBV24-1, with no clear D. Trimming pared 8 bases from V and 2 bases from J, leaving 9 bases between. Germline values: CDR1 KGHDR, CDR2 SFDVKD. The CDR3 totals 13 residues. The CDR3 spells CATNAGGNQPQHF. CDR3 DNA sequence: TGTGCCACCAATGCAGGAGGCAATCAGCCCCAGCATTTT.

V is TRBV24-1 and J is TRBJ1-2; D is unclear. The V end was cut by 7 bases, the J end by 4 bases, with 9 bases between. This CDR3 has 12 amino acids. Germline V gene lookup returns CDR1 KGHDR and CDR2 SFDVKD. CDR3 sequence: CATSNGGYGYTF. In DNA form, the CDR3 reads TGTGCCACCAGCAACGGTGGCTATGGCTACACCTTC.

The CDR3 coding sequence is TGTGCCAGCAGGGAGGGACAGACCTACGAGCAGTACTTC. Protein product: CASREGQTYEQYF. This sequence joins TRBV7-9 and TRBJ2-7, with D possibly matching TRBD1 (7 bases). Trimming cost V 6 bases and J 2 bases, with 11 bases left between them. The length of the CDR3 is 13 residues. The germline V gene encodes CDR1 SEHNR and CDR2 FQNEAQ (reference sequence).

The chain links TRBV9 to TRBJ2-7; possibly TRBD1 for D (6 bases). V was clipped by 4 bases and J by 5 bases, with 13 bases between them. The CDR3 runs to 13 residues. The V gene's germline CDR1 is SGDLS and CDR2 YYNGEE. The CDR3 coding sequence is TGTGCCAGCAGCCCAACAGGGACCCACGAGCAGTACTTC. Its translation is CASSPTGTHEQYF.

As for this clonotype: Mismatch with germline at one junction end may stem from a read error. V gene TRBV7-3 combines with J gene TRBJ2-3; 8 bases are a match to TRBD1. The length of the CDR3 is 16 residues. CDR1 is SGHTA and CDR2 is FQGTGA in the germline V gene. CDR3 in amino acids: CARSLAGGTGGDTQYF. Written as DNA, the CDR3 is TGTGCCAGGAGCTTAGCCGGTGGGACAGGCGGAGATACGCAGTATTTT. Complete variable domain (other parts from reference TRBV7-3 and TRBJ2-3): GAGVSQTPSNKVTEKGKYVELRCDPISGHTALYWYRQSLGQGPEFLIYFQGTGAADDSGLPNDRFFAVRPEGSVSTLKIQRTERGDSAVYLCARSLAGGTGGDTQYFGPGTRLTVL.

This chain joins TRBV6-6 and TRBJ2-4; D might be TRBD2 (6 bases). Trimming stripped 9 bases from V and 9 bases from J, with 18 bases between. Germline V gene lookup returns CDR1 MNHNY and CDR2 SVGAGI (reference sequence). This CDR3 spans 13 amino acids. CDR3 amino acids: CASRPGLVGIQYF. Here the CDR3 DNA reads TGTGCCAGTCGACCGGGACTCGTGGGCATTCAGTACTTC.

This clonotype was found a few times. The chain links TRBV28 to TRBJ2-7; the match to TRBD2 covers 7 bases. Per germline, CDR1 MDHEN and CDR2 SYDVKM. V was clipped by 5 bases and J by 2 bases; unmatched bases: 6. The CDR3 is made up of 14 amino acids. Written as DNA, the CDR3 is TGTGCCAGCAGTCTGACTAGCCCTACCTACGAGCAGTACTTC. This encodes CASSLTSPTYEQYF.

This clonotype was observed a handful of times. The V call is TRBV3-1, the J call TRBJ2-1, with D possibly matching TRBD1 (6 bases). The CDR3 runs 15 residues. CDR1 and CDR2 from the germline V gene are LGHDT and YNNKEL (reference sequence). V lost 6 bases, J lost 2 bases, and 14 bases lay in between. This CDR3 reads CASRDSPVTYNEQFF. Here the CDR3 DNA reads TGTGCCAGCAGGGACAGCCCCGTGACCTACAATGAGCAGTTCTTC.

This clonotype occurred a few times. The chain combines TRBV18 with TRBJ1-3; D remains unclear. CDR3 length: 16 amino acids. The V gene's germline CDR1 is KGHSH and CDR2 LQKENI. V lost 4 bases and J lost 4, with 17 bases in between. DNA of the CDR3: TGTGCCAGCTCACGTTCTTGGGTCGAGATCGGAAACACCATATATTTT. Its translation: CASSRSWVEIGNTIYF.

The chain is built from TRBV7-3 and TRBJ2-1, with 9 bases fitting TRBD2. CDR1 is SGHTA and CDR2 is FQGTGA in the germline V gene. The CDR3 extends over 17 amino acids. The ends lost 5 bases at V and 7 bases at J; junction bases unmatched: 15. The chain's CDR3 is CASSPPSAGGSSNEQFF. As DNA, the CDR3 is TGTGCCAGCAGCCCGCCCTCAGCGGGGGGTTCTTCGAATGAGCAGTTCTTC.

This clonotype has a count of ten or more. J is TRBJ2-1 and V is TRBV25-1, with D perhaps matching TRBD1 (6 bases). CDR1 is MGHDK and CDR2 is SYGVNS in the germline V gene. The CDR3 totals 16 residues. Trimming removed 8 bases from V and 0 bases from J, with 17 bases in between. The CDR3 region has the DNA TGTGCCAGCGGCCCTACAGGGTTAAGCTCCTACAATGAGCAGTTCTTC. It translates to CASGPTGLSSYNEQFF.

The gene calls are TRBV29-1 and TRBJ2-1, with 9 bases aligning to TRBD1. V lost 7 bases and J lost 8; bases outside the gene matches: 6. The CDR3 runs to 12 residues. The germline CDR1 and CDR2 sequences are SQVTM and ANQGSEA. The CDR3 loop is CSAGQGRDEQFF. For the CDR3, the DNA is TGCAGCGCAGGACAGGGGAGGGATGAGCAGTTCTTC.

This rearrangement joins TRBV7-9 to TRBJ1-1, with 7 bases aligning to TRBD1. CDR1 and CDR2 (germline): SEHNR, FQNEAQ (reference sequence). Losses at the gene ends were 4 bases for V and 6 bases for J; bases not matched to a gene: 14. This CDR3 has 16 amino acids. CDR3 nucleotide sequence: TGTGCCAGCAGCTCACACCACAGGGGCGCGGGGTCTGAAGCTTTCTTT. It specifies CASSSHHRGAGSEAFF.

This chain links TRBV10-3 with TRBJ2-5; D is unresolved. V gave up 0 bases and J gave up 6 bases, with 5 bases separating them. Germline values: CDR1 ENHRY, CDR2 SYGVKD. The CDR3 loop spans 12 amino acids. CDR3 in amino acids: CAISESDQTQYF. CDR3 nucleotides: TGTGCCATCAGTGAGTCTGACCAGACCCAGTACTTC.

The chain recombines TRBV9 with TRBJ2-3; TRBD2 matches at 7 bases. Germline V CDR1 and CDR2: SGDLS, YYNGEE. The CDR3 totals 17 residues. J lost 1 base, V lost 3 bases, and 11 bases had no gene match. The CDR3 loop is CASSAGPGGRGTDTQYF. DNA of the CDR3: TGTGCCAGCAGCGCCGGCCCCGGGGGGAGGGGCACAGATACGCAGTATTTT.

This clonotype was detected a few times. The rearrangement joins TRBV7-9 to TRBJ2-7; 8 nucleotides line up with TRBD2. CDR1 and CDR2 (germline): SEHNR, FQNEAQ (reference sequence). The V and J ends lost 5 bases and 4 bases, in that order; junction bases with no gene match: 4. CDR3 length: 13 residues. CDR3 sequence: CASSRRGGYEQYF. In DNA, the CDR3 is TGTGCCAGCAGCCGACGCGGGGGGTACGAGCAGTACTTC.

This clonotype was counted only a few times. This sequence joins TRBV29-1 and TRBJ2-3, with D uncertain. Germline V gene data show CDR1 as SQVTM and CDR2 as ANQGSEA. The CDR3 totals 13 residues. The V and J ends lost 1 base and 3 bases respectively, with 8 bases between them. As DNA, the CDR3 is TGCAGCGTTGAAGTAGTACGGACAGATACGCAGTATTTT. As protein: CSVEVVRTDTQYF.

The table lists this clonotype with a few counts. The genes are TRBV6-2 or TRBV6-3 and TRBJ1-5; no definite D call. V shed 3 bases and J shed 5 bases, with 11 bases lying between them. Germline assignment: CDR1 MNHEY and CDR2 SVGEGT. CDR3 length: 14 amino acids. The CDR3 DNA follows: TGTGCCAGCAGTTATATGCGTTGGGATCAGCCCCAGCATTTT. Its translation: CASSYMRWDQPQHF.

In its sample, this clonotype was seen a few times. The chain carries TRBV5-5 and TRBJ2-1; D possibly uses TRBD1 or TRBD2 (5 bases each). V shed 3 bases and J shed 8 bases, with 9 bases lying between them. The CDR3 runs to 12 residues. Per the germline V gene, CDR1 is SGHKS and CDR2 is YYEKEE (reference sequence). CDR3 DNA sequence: TGTGCCAGCAGCTGGGTGGGACATGAGCAGTTCTTC. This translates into CASSWVGHEQFF.

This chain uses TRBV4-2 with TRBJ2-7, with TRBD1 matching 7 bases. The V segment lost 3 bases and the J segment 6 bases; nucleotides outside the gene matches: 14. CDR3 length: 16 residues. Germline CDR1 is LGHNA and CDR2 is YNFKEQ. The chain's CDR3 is CASSQANLGGLGEQYF. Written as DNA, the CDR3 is TGTGCCAGCAGCCAGGCCAACCTAGGGGGCTTGGGCGAGCAGTACTTC.

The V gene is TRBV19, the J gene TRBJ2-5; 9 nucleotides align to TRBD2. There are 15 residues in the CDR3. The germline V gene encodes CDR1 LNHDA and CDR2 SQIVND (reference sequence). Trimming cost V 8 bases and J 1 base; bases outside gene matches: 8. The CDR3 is CASQSGGRFQETQYF. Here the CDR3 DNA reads TGTGCCAGTCAGAGCGGGGGGCGCTTCCAAGAGACCCAGTACTTC.

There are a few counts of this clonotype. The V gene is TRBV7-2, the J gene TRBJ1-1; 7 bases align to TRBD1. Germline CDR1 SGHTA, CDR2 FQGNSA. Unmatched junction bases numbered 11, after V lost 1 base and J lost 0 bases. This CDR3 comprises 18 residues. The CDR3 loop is CASSLGYRGGLMNTEAFF. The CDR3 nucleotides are TGTGCCAGCAGCTTAGGGTACAGGGGCGGTCTAATGAACACTGAAGCTTTCTTT.

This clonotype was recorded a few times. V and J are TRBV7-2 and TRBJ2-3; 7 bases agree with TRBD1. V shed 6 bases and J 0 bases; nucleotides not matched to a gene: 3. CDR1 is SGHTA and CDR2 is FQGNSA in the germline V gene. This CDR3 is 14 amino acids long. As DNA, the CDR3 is TGTGCCAGCAGGGGGACAGTGAGCACAGATACGCAGTATTTT. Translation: CASRGTVSTDTQYF.

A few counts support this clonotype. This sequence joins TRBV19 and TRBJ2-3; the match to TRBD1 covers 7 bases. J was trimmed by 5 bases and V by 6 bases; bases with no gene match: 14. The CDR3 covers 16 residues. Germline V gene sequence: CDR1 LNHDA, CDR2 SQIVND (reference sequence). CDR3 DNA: TGTGCCAGTAGCCCCCGGGGTAGGGGGCGCTTAGATACGCAGTATTTT. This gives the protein CASSPRGRGRLDTQYF.

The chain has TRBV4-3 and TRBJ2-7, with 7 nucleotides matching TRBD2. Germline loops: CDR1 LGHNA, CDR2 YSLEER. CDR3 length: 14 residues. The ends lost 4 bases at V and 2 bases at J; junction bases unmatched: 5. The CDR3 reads CASSRLLAAYEQYF. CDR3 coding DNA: TGCGCCAGCAGCCGCCTTCTAGCGGCCTACGAGCAGTACTTC.

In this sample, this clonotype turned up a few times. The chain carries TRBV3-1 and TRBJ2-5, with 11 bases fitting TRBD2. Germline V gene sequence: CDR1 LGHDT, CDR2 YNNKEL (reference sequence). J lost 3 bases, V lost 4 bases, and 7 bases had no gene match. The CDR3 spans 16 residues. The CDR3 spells CASSPAGTSGEETQYF. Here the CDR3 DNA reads TGTGCCAGCAGCCCCGCCGGGACTAGCGGAGAAGAGACCCAGTACTTC.

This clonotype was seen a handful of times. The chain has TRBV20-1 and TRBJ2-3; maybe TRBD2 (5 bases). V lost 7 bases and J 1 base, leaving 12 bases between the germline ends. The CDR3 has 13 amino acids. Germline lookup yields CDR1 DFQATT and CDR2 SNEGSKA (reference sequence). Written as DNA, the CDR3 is TGCAGTGTTCAGCGGACTCGCACAGATACGCAGTATTTT. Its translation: CSVQRTRTDTQYF.

The CDR3 loop is CAWTSGANVLTF. The CDR3 DNA is TGTGCCTGGACTTCTGGGGCCAACGTCCTGACTTTC. The V gene is TRBV30, the J gene TRBJ2-6; D gene uncertain. The CDR3 runs 12 residues. Trimming cost V 4 bases and J 1 base, with 2 bases left between them. The germline gives CDR1 GTSNPN, CDR2 SVGIG (reference sequence).

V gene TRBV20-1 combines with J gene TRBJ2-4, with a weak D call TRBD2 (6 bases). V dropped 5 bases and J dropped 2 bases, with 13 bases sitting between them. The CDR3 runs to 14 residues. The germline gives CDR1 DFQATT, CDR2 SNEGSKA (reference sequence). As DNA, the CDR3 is TGCAGTGCTTTGGAGGGCGCGTCCAAAAACATTCAGTACTTC. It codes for CSALEGASKNIQYF.

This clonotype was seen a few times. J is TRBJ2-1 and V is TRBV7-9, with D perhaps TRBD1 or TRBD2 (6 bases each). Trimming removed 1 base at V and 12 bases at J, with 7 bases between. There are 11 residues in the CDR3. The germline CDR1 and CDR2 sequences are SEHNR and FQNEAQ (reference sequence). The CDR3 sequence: CASSLEGGQFF. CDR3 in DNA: TGTGCCAGCAGCTTAGAGGGGGGGCAGTTCTTC. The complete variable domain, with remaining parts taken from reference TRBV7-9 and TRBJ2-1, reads DTGVSQNPRHKITKRGQNVTFRCDPISEHNRLYWYRQTLGQGPEFLTYFQNEAQLEKSRLLSDRFSAERPKGSFSTLEIQRTEQGDSAMYLCASSLEGGQFFGPGTRLTVL.

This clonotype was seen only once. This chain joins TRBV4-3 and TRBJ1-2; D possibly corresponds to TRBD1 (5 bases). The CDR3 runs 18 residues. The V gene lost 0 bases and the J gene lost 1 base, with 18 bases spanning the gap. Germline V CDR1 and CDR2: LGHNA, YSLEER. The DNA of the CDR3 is TGCGCCAGCAGCCAAGATCACAGAGGGGCCGAAGTTAACTATGGCTACACCTTC. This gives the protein CASSQDHRGAEVNYGYTF.

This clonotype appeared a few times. Written as DNA, the CDR3 is TGTGCCACCAGTGTCGTGAATGTGGGAGTTAACACCGGGGAGCTGTTTTTT. It specifies CATSVVNVGVNTGELFF. The chain is built from TRBV24-1 and TRBJ2-2, with D perhaps TRBD2 (5 bases). This CDR3 has 17 residues. From germline, CDR1 is KGHDR and CDR2 SFDVKD. V shed 5 bases and J shed 2 bases, with 17 bases lying between them.